The present TCR beta chain was sequenced within a study of CD8 T cells in ankylosing spondylitis. Turning to this clonotype: The conserved closing phenylalanine or tryptophan is absent in this CDR3, likely reflecting a read error. It is unclear where the CDR3 begins or ends on the DNA, so no DNA is shown, and the CDR3 is as TCRdb lists it.

Germline CDR1 and CDR2: SQVTM and ANQGSEA. Both ends counted, the CDR3 spans 9 residues. TCRdb re-analysed the 5' RACE reads in MiXCR, keeping a single row per CDR3 protein. Here the sample spans about 30,000 distinct CDR3 sequences, approximately 28% being singletons. Sequences were obtained from synovial fluid, either unsorted or a sorted T cell fraction (not recorded which). The rearrangement uses TRBV29-1 and TRBJ2-5; the table calls TRBD1, which could not be checked here. The origin of this receptor is a male donor with ankylosing spondylitis. This CDR3 reads CSPRGRGPH.